This is a list of T cell receptor beta chains from one sample in a study of CD8+CD57+ T cells in acquired aplastic anemia. TCRdb ran MiXCR on the reads and lists one entry per CDR3 protein. The repertoire holds roughly 200,000 distinct CDR3 sequences, with roughly three fifths as singletons. Sequenced: sorted CD4+, CD8+, or CD8+CD57+ T cells (not recorded which) from PBMCs. The receptors here all came from a human donor with aplastic anemia. The CDR3 runs from the conserved cysteine through the conserved F or W. A D gene is named only where the DNA matches it firmly. A clone size is listed for some rows: how often the clone was seen (once, few, many), or a class if it is expanded.

CDR3nt,CDR3aa,j_gene,v_gene,abundance,d_gene
TGTGCCAGCAGTTCGTCGGCTACTGCAACTAATGAAAAACTGTTTTTT,CASSSSATATNEKLFF,TRBJ1-4,TRBV12-3/TRBV12-4,many,.
TGCAGCGTCGCCGGGACAGAAGATCAACGGAGGTCCTACAATGAGCAGTTCTTC,CSVAGTEDQRRSYNEQFF,TRBJ2-1,TRBV29-1,once,TRBD1
TGCAGCACTTCTGGGACAGGGGGCTTTAACACAGATACGCAGTATTTT,CSTSGTGGFNTDTQYF,TRBJ2-3,TRBV29-1,.,TRBD1
TGTGCCACGAGAGGACAGGGGGGGAATCAGCCCCAGCATTTT,CATRGQGGNQPQHF,TRBJ1-5,TRBV15,.,TRBD1
TGCAGTGCTCGACCTAGAGAGCGCACAGATACGCAGTATTTT,CSARPRERTDTQYF,TRBJ2-3,TRBV20-1,.,.
TGTGCCAGCAGCACGGGGTCCTTCGCGCCTCAAGAGACCCAGTACTTC,CASSTGSFAPQETQYF,TRBJ2-5,TRBV7-2,.,.
TGTGCCAGCAGCGGACGTAATGAGCAGTTCTTC,CASSGRNEQFF,TRBJ2-1,TRBV7-9,.,.
TGTGCCAGCAGCCAAGATCCAGAGGGCGCAGATACGCAGTATTTT,CASSQDPEGADTQYF,TRBJ2-3,TRBV14,.,.
TGCGCCAGCAGTGCTCAAGGACAGGGCCCCTACAATGAGCAGTTCTTC,CASSAQGQGPYNEQFF,TRBJ2-1,TRBV10-2,.,TRBD1
TGTGCCAGCAGTGAATTTAACACCAACACCGGGGAGCTGTTTTTT,CASSEFNTNTGELFF,TRBJ2-2,TRBV25-1,.,.
TGTGCCACCCGAGGCGGGTCGGCCTACGAGCAGTACTTC,CATRGGSAYEQYF,TRBJ2-7,TRBV2,.,.
TGTGCCATCAGCCCCTCGGGACTAACTCTAGACGAGCAGTACTTC,CAISPSGLTLDEQYF,TRBJ2-7,TRBV10-3,.,TRBD2
TGTGCCACCAGCAGAGTTGACAGGGACAATGAGCAGTTCTTC,CATSRVDRDNEQFF,TRBJ2-1,TRBV15,.,TRBD1
TGTGCCAGCCCCGGACAGGGGATCGGGGAGCTGTTTTTT,CASPGQGIGELFF,TRBJ2-2,TRBV2,.,TRBD1
TGCGCCAGCAGCCAAGATGTGGGGAGCTCCTACGAGCAGTACTTC,CASSQDVGSSYEQYF,TRBJ2-7,TRBV4-3,.,.
TGTGCCAGCGGGTCGACAGGGGAGACTCGCACAGATACGCAGTATTTT,CASGSTGETRTDTQYF,TRBJ2-3,TRBV2,many,TRBD1
TGTGCCAGCAGTTACTCCTCCAGGAAGATCGAGCAGTACTTC,CASSYSSRKIEQYF,TRBJ2-7,TRBV6-5,.,.
TGTGCCAGCAGGGGGACAGGGCCCGAGACCCAGTACTTC,CASRGTGPETQYF,TRBJ2-5,TRBV12-3/TRBV12-4,many,TRBD1
TGTGCCAGCAGTGTTCTAGGGACTAGCGGACTATACAATGAGCAGTTCTTC,CASSVLGTSGLYNEQFF,TRBJ2-1,TRBV2,.,TRBD2
TGTGCCAGTACGGAACCTTCGTACGGGGAAAAACTGTTTTTT,CASTEPSYGEKLFF,TRBJ1-4,TRBV19,.,.
TGCAGCGTCTGGACTAGCGGAACGACCGGGGAGCTGTTTTTT,CSVWTSGTTGELFF,TRBJ2-2,TRBV29-1,.,TRBD2
TGTGCCAGCAGTGTGAGGGGCAATCAGCCCCAGCATTTT,CASSVRGNQPQHF,TRBJ1-5,TRBV2,few,.
TGTGCCAGCAGTATCCAGGCATCCTACGAGCAGTACTTC,CASSIQASYEQYF,TRBJ2-7,TRBV27,.,.
TGTGCCACCAGTGAGGCGGGGGAAGGCAAGAAGTTCTTC,CATSEAGEGKKFF,TRBJ2-1,TRBV5-6,.,TRBD2
TGTGCCAGTAGGACCCTAGGAGGGAAGGAGCAGTTCTTC,CASRTLGGKEQFF,TRBJ2-1,TRBV19,few,.
TGTGCCATCGGTGCGGGGACTCCGCTGAATGAGCAGTTCTTC,CAIGAGTPLNEQFF,TRBJ2-1,TRBV10-3,.,.
TGTGCCAGCAGAGCGACAGGGGGCAACGAGCAGTACTTC,CASRATGGNEQYF,TRBJ2-7,TRBV25-1,.,TRBD1
TGCGCCAGCAGCGCAGAGACAGGGAACCCCAATCAGCCCCAGCATTTT,CASSAETGNPNQPQHF,TRBJ1-5,TRBV10-1,.,TRBD1
TGTGCCACCAGTGACCCCGGGACAGGGCCTCACGAGCAGTACTTC,CATSDPGTGPHEQYF,TRBJ2-7,TRBV24-1,.,TRBD1
TGTGCCAGCAGCCAAAGCTGGTCAGATACGCAGTATTTT,CASSQSWSDTQYF,TRBJ2-3,TRBV7-3,.,.
TGCAGCGTTGCACTAGCGGGGAGCACAGATACGCAGTATTTT,CSVALAGSTDTQYF,TRBJ2-3,TRBV29-1,.,TRBD2
TGTGCCAGCAGCTTTGAACGAGGTACGCAGTATTTT,CASSFERGTQYF,TRBJ2-3,TRBV7-4,.,.
TGCAGTGCTGTGGACAGGGTCAGTTACGAGCAGTACTTC,CSAVDRVSYEQYF,TRBJ2-7,TRBV20-1,.,TRBD1
TGTGCCAGCAGCGAATTCCGGGGTCAGGCCTACGAGCAGTACTTC,CASSEFRGQAYEQYF,TRBJ2-7,TRBV6-1,many,.
TGTGCCATCAGCACGACAGGGGGCAAGGGCACTGAAGCTTTCTTT,CAISTTGGKGTEAFF,TRBJ1-1,TRBV10-3,few,TRBD1
TGTGCCAGCAGCTTATTCGACGGAAACAATGAGCAGTTCTTC,CASSLFDGNNEQFF,TRBJ2-1,TRBV7-2,.,.
TGTGCCAGTAGTGGCGGGGGTACCTACAATGAGCAGTTCTTC,CASSGGGTYNEQFF,TRBJ2-1,TRBV19,.,TRBD2
TGTGCCAGCAGCCCTCTCACTGAAGCTTTCTTT,CASSPLTEAFF,TRBJ1-1,TRBV7-6,many,.
TGTGCCAGCAGCCTCCGACTTGGCGCAATTGAAAATGAGCAGTTCTTC,CASSLRLGAIENEQFF,TRBJ2-1,TRBV7-3,many,.
TGCAGCGTTGAAGAGACGGGATCCGGCTACACCTTC,CSVEETGSGYTF,TRBJ1-2,TRBV29-1,.,.
TGCAGTGCTAGAGAGGTTGGGACAGGGGCGGATGGCTACACCTTC,CSAREVGTGADGYTF,TRBJ1-2,TRBV20-1,many,TRBD1
TGTGCCAGCAGCCCCGGGACTAGCATCTACAATGAGCAGTTCTTC,CASSPGTSIYNEQFF,TRBJ2-1,TRBV7-3,few,TRBD2
TGTGCCAGCAGCGAGCGACAGATGAACACTGAAGCTTTCTTT,CASSERQMNTEAFF,TRBJ1-1,TRBV9,once,.
TGTGCCATCAGTGACCCGAGGCAAGAGACCCAGTACTTC,CAISDPRQETQYF,TRBJ2-5,TRBV13,few,.
TGTGCCAGCAGCTTCGGCGAGGACACTGAAGCTTTCTTT,CASSFGEDTEAFF,TRBJ1-1,TRBV7-6,.,.
TGTGCCAGCCATCTCGGGCGTCTCTATTCCTACGAGCAGTACTTC,CASHLGRLYSYEQYF,TRBJ2-7,TRBV2,few,.
TGTGCCAGCAGTCCGGGTTTCGCGAACACCGGGGAGCTGTTTTTT,CASSPGFANTGELFF,TRBJ2-2,TRBV7-2,.,.
TGTGCCAGCAGCCTGATTTCTAACTATGGCTACACCTTC,CASSLISNYGYTF,TRBJ1-2,TRBV7-8,once,.
TGTGCCAGCAGTGAACAAGGGGCGGATGCAGATACGCAGTATTTT,CASSEQGADADTQYF,TRBJ2-3,TRBV12-3/TRBV12-4,.,.
TGTGCCAGCAAACAGTCTTATGGCTACACCTTC,CASKQSYGYTF,TRBJ1-2,TRBV2,.,.
TGCAGTGCTAGGAGACTAGACAGGGCCAAAAACATTCAGTACTTC,CSARRLDRAKNIQYF,TRBJ2-4,TRBV20-1,once,.
TGTGCCAGCAGTTACGTGGCTAGCGAGGTAGTTTTTGTGGATACGCAGTATTTT,CASSYVASEVVFVDTQYF,TRBJ2-3,TRBV7-2,few,.
TGTGCCAGCAGTACCCAACAGGGGGGGTTGGCCTACGAGCAGTACTTC,CASSTQQGGLAYEQYF,TRBJ2-7,TRBV12-3/TRBV12-4,.,.
TGTGCCAGCAGGAGGGACAGGGGAAGCTACGAGCAGTACTTC,CASRRDRGSYEQYF,TRBJ2-7,TRBV6-5,.,TRBD1
TGTGCCAGCGGCACGGGGGGCCCCAATGAGCAGTTCTTC,CASGTGGPNEQFF,TRBJ2-1,TRBV7-3,.,.
TGTGCCAGTAGTATGTCTGGGAACACTGAAGCTTTCTTT,CASSMSGNTEAFF,TRBJ1-1,TRBV19,many,.
TGTGCCAGCAGTTCCCTTGGGGGTCCCTACGAGCAGTACTTC,CASSSLGGPYEQYF,TRBJ2-7,TRBV11-2,.,.
TGTGCCAGCAGTTCTATGCCAAGGGAGGTCGACACCGGGGAGCTGTTTTTT,CASSSMPREVDTGELFF,TRBJ2-2,TRBV7-6,.,.
TGTGCCAGCAGCTTGGCCGGGTGGAATTCACCCCTCCACTTT,CASSLAGWNSPLHF,TRBJ1-6,TRBV2,.,.
TGCGCCAGCAGCTTGGATGGAGATACGCAGTATTTT,CASSLDGDTQYF,TRBJ2-3,TRBV5-6,many,.